The clone carrying this T cell receptor beta chain has more than one count but fewer than ten. Its antigen remains unidentified. About 120 mL of blood, on average, came from one heparinised draw per donor. The sample originates from a study of beta chain features in type 1 diabetes. Sequenced material consisted of expressed TCRB transcripts (all of the isolated RNA was reverse transcribed). Assay: immunoSEQ multiplex PCR; the TCRdb copy retains only in-frame clones and omits some. The sample has 900,000 or so clones, about a sixth seen once; the top ten hold 0.02% to 0.025%. Study conclusions and caveats: Insertions were fewer and deletions more numerous at VDJ junctions in type 1 diabetes patients. People with Type 1 diabetes carried modestly yet significantly shorter TCRB CDR3s in all four CD4+ subsets.

The CDR3 consists of 15 residues. In germline, CDR1 is SEHNR, CDR2 FQNEAQ (reference sequence). V was clipped by 6 bases and J by 5 bases, with 19 bases between them. This receptor was identified in a woman aged 18-29 years in good health. Material for sequencing was naive CD4+ T cells from blood. V is TRBV7-9 and J is TRBJ2-5, with a possible D match to TRBD1 (6 bases). The DNA of the CDR3 is TGTGCCAGCAGACCTCGCCAGGGGACCGGGGAGACCCAGTACTTC. Residues: CASRPRQGTGETQYF.